A selection of T cell receptor beta chains follows, all from one sample in a study of a mutant IDH1 vaccine in newly diagnosed glioma. Their antigen targets remain unknown. The repertoire was sequenced with immunoSEQ multiplex PCR; TCRdb's copy has only in-frame clones and lacks some. Found here are approximately 50,000 clones, 87% of them singletons; the top ten hold 1.3% to 1.5%. The input for sequencing was PBMCs, taken from a glioma patient whose treatment included an IDH1 peptide vaccine. These receptors all come from a man aged 40-50 years with glioma. CDR3s include the opening cysteine and the closing phenylalanine or tryptophan. The D gene is left open where the match is weak. Part of the rows lack a size; the others show once, few, many or a class for expanded clones.

>.|TRBJ2-6|once|TRBV15
TGTGCCACCAGTGGCAGGGCTGGGGCCAACGTCCTGACTTTC
CATSGRAGANVLTF
>.|TRBJ2-3|.|TRBV2
TGTGCCAGCGGCCCGGGACTTAGGGGCACAGATACGCAGTATTTT
CASGPGLRGTDTQYF
>TRBD1|TRBJ2-1|.|TRBV7-2
TGTGCCAGCAGCGCTTTACCCGGGACAGGGTTCCGCAATGAGCAGTTCTTC
CASSALPGTGFRNEQFF
>TRBD1|TRBJ1-4|once|TRBV5-1
TGCGCCAGCAGCTTGGATCCGGGGACAGGGGTACTGTTTTTT
CASSLDPGTGVLFF
>.|TRBJ1-1|.|TRBV4-3
TGCGCCAGCACCCAAGGTCTGGGGGGAGGCACTGAAGCTTTCTTT
CASTQGLGGGTEAFF
>TRBD1|TRBJ2-4|.|TRBV5-1
TGCGCCAGCAGCCTAGGACAGGGTTGGGACATTCAGTACTTC
CASSLGQGWDIQYF
>TRBD1|TRBJ2-2|.|TRBV9
TGTGCCAGCAGCGCGAGGGGGACAGCAACCACCGGGGAGCTGTTTTTT
CASSARGTATTGELFF
>.|TRBJ2-7|few|TRBV7-2
TGTGCCAGCAGCTTGGAGGGGTTGAAGAACGAGCAGTACTTC
CASSLEGLKNEQYF
>.|TRBJ1-1|.|TRBV29-1
TGCAGCACTATCCCAGGGGACACTGAAGCTTTCTTT
CSTIPGDTEAFF
>.|TRBJ1-2|.|TRBV5-1
TGCGCCAGCAGCCAGTCGGCAGGGAGTACTAACTATGGCTACACCTTC
CASSQSAGSTNYGYTF
>TRBD1|TRBJ2-2|.|TRBV6-6
TGTGCCAGCACAGGGGGCTGGGAGCTGTTTTTT
CASTGGWELFF
>.|TRBJ2-7|.|TRBV19
TGTGCCAGTAGTTCCTACACGTACGAGCAGTACTTC
CASSSYTYEQYF
>.|TRBJ1-4|.|TRBV4-2
TGTGCCAGCAGCCAAGATTACGGGGCCAGGGGACATGAAAAACTGTTTTTT
CASSQDYGARGHEKLFF
>.|TRBJ1-3|once|TRBV7-2
TGTGCCAGCAGCTTAGAGGGGAGAAACACCATATATTTT
CASSLEGRNTIYF
>TRBD2|TRBJ2-1|.|TRBV5-1
TGCGCCAGCAGACGAGGACTAGCGGGAGGGATAGGTGAGCAGTTCTTC
CASRRGLAGGIGEQFF
>TRBD1|TRBJ2-3|.|TRBV7-2
TGTGCCAGCAGCTTAGCGTTGACAGGGACCACAGATACGCAGTATTTT
CASSLALTGTTDTQYF
>.|TRBJ1-5|few|TRBV4-1
TGCGCCAGCAGCCAAGGGGCAAGGCCTTATAGCAATCAGCCCCAGCATTTT
CASSQGARPYSNQPQHF
>TRBD1|TRBJ2-1|.|TRBV13
TGTGCCAGCAGCTTGAGACAGGGAAGTCAGAATGAGCAGTTCTTC
CASSLRQGSQNEQFF
>.|TRBJ2-3|.|TRBV5-1
TGCGCCAGCAGCACGGGCAGCACAGATACGCAGTATTTT
CASSTGSTDTQYF
>.|TRBJ2-7|.|TRBV21-1
TGTGCCAGCAGCAAAAGACCCCCTTTGACGGGTTACGAGCAGTACTTC
CASSKRPPLTGYEQYF
>.|TRBJ2-1|.|TRBV5-1
TGCGCCAGCAGAACCGGGACTTACATTTACAATGAGCAGTTCTTC
CASRTGTYIYNEQFF
>.|TRBJ2-1|once|TRBV7-8
TGTGCCAGCAGCCTCGGACTGGCCTCTTCCAATGAGCAGTTCTTC
CASSLGLASSNEQFF
>.|TRBJ1-5|once|TRBV5-4
TGTGCCAGCAGCTTGTACGGGTCGCATCAGCCCCAGCATTTT
CASSLYGSHQPQHF
>.|TRBJ2-5|.|TRBV7-9
TGTGCCAGCAGCTTAGTTCGATTCAAAGAGACCCAGTACTTC
CASSLVRFKETQYF
>TRBD1|TRBJ1-2|.|TRBV16
TGTGCCAGCAGCCCCCCGGGACAGGGGGCGACGGATGACTATGGCTACACCTTC
CASSPPGQGATDDYGYTF
>.|TRBJ1-5|.|TRBV7-6
TGTGCCAGCAGCTTAGCATGGGCAGGGGAGAATCAGCCCCAGCATTTT
CASSLAWAGENQPQHF
>.|TRBJ2-2|once|TRBV5-1
TGCGCCAGCAGCTTGAGCCCGGGTACGAACACCGGGGAGCTGTTTTTT
CASSLSPGTNTGELFF
>.|TRBJ2-1|.|TRBV7-8
TGTGCCAGCAGCTTGAGGGGCGGGATCTACAATGAGCAGTTCTTC
CASSLRGGIYNEQFF
>.|TRBJ1-5|.|TRBV28
TGTGCCAGCAGGTCCGGGCAGCCCCAGCATTTT
CASRSGQPQHF
>.|TRBJ2-2|.|TRBV7-9
TGTGCCAGCGGTCGGGCTGCTTCGAACACCGGGGAGCTGTTTTTT
CASGRAASNTGELFF
>.|TRBJ2-3|.|TRBV14
TGTGCCAGCAGCCAAGCCCTGACAGCCACTGTCACAGATACGCAGTATTTT
CASSQALTATVTDTQYF
>.|TRBJ2-5|.|TRBV7-8
TGTGCCAGCAGCAAACGTTCCGGGACGGAAGAGACCCAGTACTTC
CASSKRSGTEETQYF
>TRBD1|TRBJ2-7|.|TRBV9
TGTGCCAGCAGCCCCCTATCAGGGGGCTTTTCCGAGCAGTACTTC
CASSPLSGGFSEQYF
>.|TRBJ1-2|.|TRBV19
TGTGCCAGCATACAGGGCAACTATGGCTACACCTTC
CASIQGNYGYTF
>.|TRBJ2-2|.|TRBV7-3
TGTGCCAGCAGCCTAACTAGGGGCTCGAGCGGGGAGCTGTTTTTT
CASSLTRGSSGELFF
>.|TRBJ1-2|.|TRBV29-1
TGCAGCGTGACTACTTCACAGGGTGTTTATGGCTACACCTTC
CSVTTSQGVYGYTF
>TRBD2|TRBJ2-7|.|TRBV5-6
TGTGCCAGCAGCTTGTGGCTAGCGGGAGCCTACGAGCAGTACTTC
CASSLWLAGAYEQYF
>.|TRBJ1-3|.|TRBV28
TGTGCCAGCAGTTCTCCGGGGGGCGGAAACACCATATATTTT
CASSSPGGGNTIYF
>.|TRBJ1-2|few|TRBV6-5
TGTGCCAGCAGTTACTACGGCCCTAACTATGGCTACACCTTC
CASSYYGPNYGYTF
>.|TRBJ2-6|.|TRBV19
TGTGCCAGTAGTATCGGACAGCCTGGGGCCAACGTCCTGACTTTC
CASSIGQPGANVLTF
>.|TRBJ2-1|.|TRBV5-1
TGCGCCAGCAGCTTGTCACCCAACAATGAGCAGTTCTTC
CASSLSPNNEQFF
>.|TRBJ1-2|few|TRBV10-2
TGCGCCAGCAGTGATTGGGGATATGGTGGCTACACCTTC
CASSDWGYGGYTF
>TRBD1|TRBJ1-4|.|TRBV28
TGTGCCAGCACACTGACAGGGGTGAATGAAAAACTGTTTTTT
CASTLTGVNEKLFF
>.|TRBJ1-1|once|TRBV2
TGTGCCAGCAGCCTACAGTACCGGGTGGTAGGGGCTGGAGCTTTCTTT
CASSLQYRVVGAGAFF
>.|TRBJ1-5|.|TRBV28
TGTGCCAGCAGCCGCCCATTGGGGATGCTCCCCCAGCATTTT
CASSRPLGMLPQHF
>TRBD2|TRBJ2-5|.|TRBV19
TGTGCCAGTGGTTCTAGCGGGACAGAGACCCAGTACTTC
CASGSSGTETQYF
>.|TRBJ2-5|.|TRBV21-1
TGTGCCAGCAGCACCTGTCCCCTGGGCCAAGAGACCCAGTACTTC
CASSTCPLGQETQYF
>TRBD1|TRBJ2-2|once|TRBV4-1
TGCGCCAGCAGCCCCGGAACAGGGGCCGGGGAGCTGTTTTTT
CASSPGTGAGELFF
>.|TRBJ1-2|.|TRBV19
TGTGCCAGTAGTACCCCGACCGGGACATACTATGGCTACACCTTC
CASSTPTGTYYGYTF
>.|TRBJ2-1|.|TRBV6-1
TGTGCCGGTCAGGGTTGGTCCTACAATGAGCAGTTCTTC
CAGQGWSYNEQFF
>.|TRBJ2-3|.|TRBV20-1
TGCAGTGCAACCGGGACCGCCGGGTATTTT
CSATGTAGYF
>TRBD2|TRBJ2-7|once|TRBV19
TGTGCCAGTAGGCAATTGGGGACTAGCGGCAACTACGAGCAGTACTTC
CASRQLGTSGNYEQYF
>.|TRBJ2-3|.|TRBV6-4
TGTGCCAGCAGTGACTCCTCCTTAGGGCGGAGCACAGATACGCAGTATTTT
CASSDSSLGRSTDTQYF
>TRBD2|TRBJ2-1|.|TRBV6-5
TGTGCCAGCAGTACCGGGACTAGCAGATACAATGAGCAGTTCTTC
CASSTGTSRYNEQFF
>.|TRBJ2-5|.|TRBV5-5
TGTGCCAGCAGTCCGGACGTTTCACCGCAGTACTTC
CASSPDVSPQYF
>.|TRBJ1-2|.|TRBV15
TGTGCCACCAGCGATATTCGGACAACTAACTATGGCTACACCTTC
CATSDIRTTNYGYTF
>.|TRBJ2-7|.|TRBV9
TGTGCCAGCAGCCCCTCGGGGAGGCGGACGGTCTACGAGCAGTACTTC
CASSPSGRRTVYEQYF